This T cell receptor (beta chain) derives from a study of graft-versus-host responses after intestinal transplantation. Study at large: Anti-thymocyte globulin served as induction for all recipients, who then took tacrolimus and steroids for 2 to 4 years.

This CDR3 has 16 residues. Germline-derived CDR1 and CDR2 are SGHRS and YFSETQ. After removal of 7 bases from V and 1 base from J, the junction contained 10 bases not matched to a gene. Details on this clone: Its antigen is not known.

Notes on the study in general: Among circulating GvH clones, peak levels were associated with early post-transplant declines in HvG clones. Recipient bone marrow held GvH clones, some seen earlier in ileum or blood. The presence of high graft-versus-host to host-versus-graft clonal ratios in allografts characterized patients with graft-donor T cell macrochimerism.

Using immunoSEQ multiplex PCR, the repertoire was profiled, and TCRdb retains in-frame clones only, with some absent. The table lists about 100,000 clones, roughly 86% of them singletons. This sample comprised unstimulated CD4+ T cells sorted from spleen or lymph node cells, obtained before transplant. The V gene is TRBV5-1, the J gene TRBJ2-2; 7 bases match TRBD1. The receptor's source is a human donor who was the organ donor for an intestinal transplant. The CDR3 DNA reads as TGCGCCAGCCTCGCTTGGTCAGGGGGGAACACCGGGGAGCTGTTTTTT. Protein: CASLAWSGGNTGELFF.